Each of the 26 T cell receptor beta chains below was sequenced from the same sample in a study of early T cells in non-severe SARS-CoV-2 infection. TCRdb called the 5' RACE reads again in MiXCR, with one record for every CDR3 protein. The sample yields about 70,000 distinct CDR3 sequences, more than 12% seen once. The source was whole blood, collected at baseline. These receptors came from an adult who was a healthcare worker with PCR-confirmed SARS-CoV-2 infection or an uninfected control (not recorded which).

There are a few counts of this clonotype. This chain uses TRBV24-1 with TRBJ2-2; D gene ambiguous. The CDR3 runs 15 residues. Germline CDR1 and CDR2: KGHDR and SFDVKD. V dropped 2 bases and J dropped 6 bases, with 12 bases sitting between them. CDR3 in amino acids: CATSDSRLGPGELFF. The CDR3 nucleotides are TGTGCCACCAGTGATTCAAGGCTCGGTCCCGGGGAGCTGTTTTTT.

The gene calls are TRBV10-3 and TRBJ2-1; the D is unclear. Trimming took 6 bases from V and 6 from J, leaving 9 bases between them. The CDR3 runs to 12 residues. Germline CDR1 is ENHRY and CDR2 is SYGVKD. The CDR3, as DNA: TGTGCCATCAGGAGGTCTCTCAATGAGCAGTTCTTC. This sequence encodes CAIRRSLNEQFF.

The CDR3 reads CASSLVTQGTEAFF. As DNA, the CDR3 is TGCGCCAGCAGCTTGGTAACCCAGGGTACTGAAGCTTTCTTT. V and J are TRBV5-1 and TRBJ1-1; D perhaps matches TRBD1 (5 bases). The CDR3 has 14 amino acids. CDR1 and CDR2 from the germline V gene are SGHRS and YFSETQ. Trimming shortened V by 0 bases and J by 5 bases, and 11 bases separated the two germline ends.

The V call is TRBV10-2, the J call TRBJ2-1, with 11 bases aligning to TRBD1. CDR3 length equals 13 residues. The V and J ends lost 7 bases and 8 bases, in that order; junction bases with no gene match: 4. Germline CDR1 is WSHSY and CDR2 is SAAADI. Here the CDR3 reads CASTGQGVDEQFF. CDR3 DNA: TGCGCCAGCACGGGACAGGGGGTCGATGAGCAGTTCTTC.

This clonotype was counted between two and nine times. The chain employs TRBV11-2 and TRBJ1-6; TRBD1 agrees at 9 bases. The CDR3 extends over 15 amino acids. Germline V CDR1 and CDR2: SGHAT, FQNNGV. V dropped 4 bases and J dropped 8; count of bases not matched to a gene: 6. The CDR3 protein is CASSWGQGGHSPLHF. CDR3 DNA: TGTGCCAGCAGCTGGGGACAGGGCGGCCATTCACCCCTCCACTTT.

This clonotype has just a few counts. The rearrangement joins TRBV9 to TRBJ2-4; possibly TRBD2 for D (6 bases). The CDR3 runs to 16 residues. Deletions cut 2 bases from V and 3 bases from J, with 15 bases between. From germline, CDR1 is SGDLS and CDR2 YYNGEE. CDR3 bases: TGTGCCAGCAGCGTCACTGGAGGGCCGGGCAAAAACATTCAGTACTTC. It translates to CASSVTGGPGKNIQYF.

The CDR3 protein is CAISVQGATYNEQFF. CDR3 bases: TGTGCCATCAGTGTTCAGGGGGCTACCTACAATGAGCAGTTCTTC. The chain joins TRBV10-3 to TRBJ2-1, with TRBD1 matching 8 bases. The CDR3 is 15 residues long. CDR1 and CDR2 (germline): ENHRY, SYGVKD. Trimming took 4 bases from V and 2 from J; bases not matched to a gene: 4.

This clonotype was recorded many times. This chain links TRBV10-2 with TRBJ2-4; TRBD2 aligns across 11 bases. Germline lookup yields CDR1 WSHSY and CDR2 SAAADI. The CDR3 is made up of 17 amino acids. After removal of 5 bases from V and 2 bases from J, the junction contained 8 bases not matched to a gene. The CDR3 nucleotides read TGCGCCAGCAGTTATGTAGCGGGAGGGAGGTCCAAAAACATTCAGTACTTC. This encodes CASSYVAGGRSKNIQYF.

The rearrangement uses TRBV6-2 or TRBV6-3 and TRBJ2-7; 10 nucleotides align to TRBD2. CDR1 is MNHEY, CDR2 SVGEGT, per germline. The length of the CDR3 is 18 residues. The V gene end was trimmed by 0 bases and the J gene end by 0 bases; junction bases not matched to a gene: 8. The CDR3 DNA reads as TGTGCCAGCAGTTACTCGATAAGTCCTAGCGGGAGCTCCTACGAGCAGTACTTC. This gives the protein CASSYSISPSGSSYEQYF.

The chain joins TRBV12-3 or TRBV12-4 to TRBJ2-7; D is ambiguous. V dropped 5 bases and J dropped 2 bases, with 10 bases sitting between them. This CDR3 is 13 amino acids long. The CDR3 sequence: CASSLDGPYEQYF. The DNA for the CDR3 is TGTGCCAGCAGTCTCGACGGTCCCTACGAGCAGTACTTC.

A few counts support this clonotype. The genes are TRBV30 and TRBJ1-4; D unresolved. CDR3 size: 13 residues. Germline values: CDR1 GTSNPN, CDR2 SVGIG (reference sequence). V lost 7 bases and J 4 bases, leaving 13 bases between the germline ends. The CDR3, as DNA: TGTGCCTTGGAGGCGTCCTATAATGAAAAACTGTTTTTT. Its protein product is CALEASYNEKLFF.

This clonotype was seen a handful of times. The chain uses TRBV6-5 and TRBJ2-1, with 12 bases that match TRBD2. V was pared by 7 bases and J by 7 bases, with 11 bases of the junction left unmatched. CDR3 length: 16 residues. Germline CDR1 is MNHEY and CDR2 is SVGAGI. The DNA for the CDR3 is TGTGCCAGCACCAGCCCTAGCGGGAGGGCCGGGAATGAGCAGTTCTTC. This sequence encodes CASTSPSGRAGNEQFF.

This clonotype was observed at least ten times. CDR3 loop: CSAGSRGNQPQHF. CDR3 nucleotides: TGCAGTGCTGGAAGCAGGGGTAATCAGCCCCAGCATTTT. This sequence joins TRBV20-1 and TRBJ1-5; possible D gene TRBD1, 6 bases. Per the germline V gene, CDR1 is DFQATT and CDR2 is SNEGSKA (reference sequence). The CDR3 loop spans 13 amino acids. The ends were cut back, 5 bases at V and 4 bases at J, with 12 bases in the middle.

CDR3 sequence: CASSQDIGGTEAFF. The CDR3 region has the DNA TGTGCCAGCAGCCAGGACATTGGGGGCACTGAAGCTTTCTTT. This rearrangement joins TRBV7-9 to TRBJ1-1; TRBD1 is a possible D gene (5 bases). Germline V gene data show CDR1 as SEHNR and CDR2 as FQNEAQ (reference sequence). Trimming left V 5 bases short and J 4 bases short, with 14 bases between. This CDR3 comprises 14 residues.

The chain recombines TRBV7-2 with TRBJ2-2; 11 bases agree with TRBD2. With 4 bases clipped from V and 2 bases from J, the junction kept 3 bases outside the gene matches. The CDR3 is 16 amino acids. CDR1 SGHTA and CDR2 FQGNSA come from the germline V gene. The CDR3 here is CASSYGLAGNTGELFF. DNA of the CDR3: TGTGCCAGCAGCTACGGACTAGCGGGTAACACCGGGGAGCTGTTTTTT.

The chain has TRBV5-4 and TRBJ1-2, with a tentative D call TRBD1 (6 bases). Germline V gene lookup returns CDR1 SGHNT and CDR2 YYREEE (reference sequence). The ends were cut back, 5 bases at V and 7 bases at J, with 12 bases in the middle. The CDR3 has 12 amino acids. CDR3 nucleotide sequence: TGTGCCAGCAGACAGGGACAAACTGGCTACACCTTC. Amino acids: CASRQGQTGYTF.

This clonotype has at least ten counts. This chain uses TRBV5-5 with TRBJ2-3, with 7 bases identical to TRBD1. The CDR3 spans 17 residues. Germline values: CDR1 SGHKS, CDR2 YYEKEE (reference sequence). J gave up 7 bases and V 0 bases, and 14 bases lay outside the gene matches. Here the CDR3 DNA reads TGTGCCAGCAGCTTGGCCCCCGGACAGGAAAACTTATATACGCAGTATTTT. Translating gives CASSLAPGQENLYTQYF.

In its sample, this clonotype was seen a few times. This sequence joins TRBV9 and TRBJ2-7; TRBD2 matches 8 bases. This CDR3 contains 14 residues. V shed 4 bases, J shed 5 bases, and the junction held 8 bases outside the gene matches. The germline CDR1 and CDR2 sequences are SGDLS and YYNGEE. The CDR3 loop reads CASSTRAGVHEQYF. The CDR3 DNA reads TGTGCCAGCAGCACCCGAGCGGGAGTCCACGAGCAGTACTTC.

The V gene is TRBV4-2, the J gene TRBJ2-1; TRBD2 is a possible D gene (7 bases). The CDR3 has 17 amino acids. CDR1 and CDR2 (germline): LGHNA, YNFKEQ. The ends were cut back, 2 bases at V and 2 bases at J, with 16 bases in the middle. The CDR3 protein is CASSQSRGGGPYNEQFF. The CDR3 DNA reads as TGTGCCAGCAGCCAATCGAGAGGGGGAGGGCCCTACAATGAGCAGTTCTTC.

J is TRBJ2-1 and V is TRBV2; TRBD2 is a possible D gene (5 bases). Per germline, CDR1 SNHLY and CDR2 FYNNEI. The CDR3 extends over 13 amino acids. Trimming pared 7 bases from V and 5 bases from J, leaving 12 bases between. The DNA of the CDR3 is TGTGCCAGCAATGAGGGCCACAACAATGAGCAGTTCTTC. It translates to CASNEGHNNEQFF.

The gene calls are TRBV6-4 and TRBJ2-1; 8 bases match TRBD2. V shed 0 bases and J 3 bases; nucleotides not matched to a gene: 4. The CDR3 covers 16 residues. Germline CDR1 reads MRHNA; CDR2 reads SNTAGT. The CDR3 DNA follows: TGTGCCAGCAGTGACTCGATTAGCGGGGACTACAATGAGCAGTTCTTC. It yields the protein CASSDSISGDYNEQFF.

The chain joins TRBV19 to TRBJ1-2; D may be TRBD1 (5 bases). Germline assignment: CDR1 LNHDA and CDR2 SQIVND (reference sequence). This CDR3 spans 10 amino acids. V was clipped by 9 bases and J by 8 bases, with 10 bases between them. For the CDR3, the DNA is TGTGCCAGCCAGGGTTGGGGCTACACCTTC. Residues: CASQGWGYTF.

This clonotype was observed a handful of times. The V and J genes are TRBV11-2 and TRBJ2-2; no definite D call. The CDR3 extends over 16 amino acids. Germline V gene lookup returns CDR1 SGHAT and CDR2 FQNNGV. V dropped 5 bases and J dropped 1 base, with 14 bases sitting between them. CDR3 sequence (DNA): TGTGCCAGCAGCCGCCCACCAGGTCGGAACACCGGGGAGCTGTTTTTT. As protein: CASSRPPGRNTGELFF. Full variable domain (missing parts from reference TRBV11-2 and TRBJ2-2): EAGVAQSPRYKIIEKRQSVAFWCNPISGHATLYWYQQILGQGPKLLIQFQNNGVVDDSQLPKDRFSAERLKGVDSTLKIQPAKLEDSAVYLCASSRPPGRNTGELFFGEGSRLTVL.

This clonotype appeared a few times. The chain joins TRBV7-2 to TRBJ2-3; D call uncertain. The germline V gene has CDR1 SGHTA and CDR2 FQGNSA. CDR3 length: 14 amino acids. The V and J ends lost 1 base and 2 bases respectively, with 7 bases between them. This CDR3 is CASSLGSFTDTQYF. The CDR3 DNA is TGTGCCAGCAGCTTAGGGTCCTTCACAGATACGCAGTATTTT.

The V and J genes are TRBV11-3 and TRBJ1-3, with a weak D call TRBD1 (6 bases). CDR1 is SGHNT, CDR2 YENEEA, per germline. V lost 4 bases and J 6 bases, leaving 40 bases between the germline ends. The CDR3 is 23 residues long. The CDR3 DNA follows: TGTGCCAGCAGCTCAGCCTCGCCCCACCTCAGGCTAGCCCTGGGAAGGGGGAAAAACACCATATATTTT. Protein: CASSSASPHLRLALGRGKNTIYF.

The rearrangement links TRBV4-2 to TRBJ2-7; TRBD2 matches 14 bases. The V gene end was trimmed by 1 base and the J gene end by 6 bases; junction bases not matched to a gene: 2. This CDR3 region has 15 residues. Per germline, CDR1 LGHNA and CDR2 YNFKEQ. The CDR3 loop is CASSQGGLAGGEQYF. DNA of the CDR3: TGTGCCAGCAGCCAAGGTGGACTAGCGGGAGGCGAGCAGTACTTC.